These T cell receptor beta chains were read from a single sample in a study of blood T cell repertoires in COVID-19. Method: immunoSEQ multiplex PCR; TCRdb's copy keeps in-frame clones and lacks some. The table records some 140,000 clones, 65% to 85% of them present only once. The sample was peripheral blood. These receptors all stem from an elderly woman with acute or convalescent COVID-19. CDR3s include the opening cysteine and the closing phenylalanine or tryptophan. D genes are given only for firm matches. For some rows the clone size is stated as once, few or many, or as a class when expanded; others skip it.

J gene	D gene	clone size	V gene	CDR3 DNA	CDR3 protein
TRBJ1-5	.	few	TRBV7-8	TGTGCCAGCAGCTTAGTCATGGCAGGGCACAAAAGCAATCAGCCCCAGCATTTT	CASSLVMAGHKSNQPQHF
TRBJ1-2	.	.	TRBV18	TGTGCCAGCTCACCCCCGGGGGACTATGGCTACACCTTC	CASSPPGDYGYTF
TRBJ1-1	TRBD1	.	TRBV5-1	TGCGCCAGCAGATCCGGGACAGGCAGCATGAACACTGAAGCTTTCTTT	CASRSGTGSMNTEAFF
TRBJ2-3	.	.	TRBV4-3	TGCGCCAGCAGCCAAGAGCGGGCTTACACAGATGCGCAGTATTTT	CASSQERAYTDAQYF
TRBJ2-3	TRBD2	.	TRBV5-1	TGCGCCAGCAGCGAAACTAGCGGGGGGGCGGATACGCAGTATTTT	CASSETSGGADTQYF
TRBJ2-2	.	.	TRBV10-1	TGCGCCAGCACCGAAGACATTCCCGGGGAGCTGTTTTTT	CASTEDIPGELFF
TRBJ2-3	TRBD2	.	TRBV23-1	TGCGCCAGCAGTCAACCGGGAGGAGGCACAGATACGCAGTATTTT	CASSQPGGGTDTQYF
TRBJ2-1	TRBD2	.	TRBV5-6	TGTGCCAGCAGCTTAGGGAGATTAGCGGGGATGGGGCAGTTCTTC	CASSLGRLAGMGQFF
TRBJ2-3	TRBD2	.	TRBV7-2	TGTGCCAGCAGCTTAGTGGCGGGGGGCACAGATACGCAGTATTTT	CASSLVAGGTDTQYF
TRBJ1-1	.	.	TRBV6-5	TGTGCCAGCAGATTACAGGGAAACACTGAAGCTTTCTTT	CASRLQGNTEAFF
TRBJ2-1	TRBD2	once	TRBV7-2	TGTGCCAGCAGCCTACCGGGACTAGGGTTCAATGAGCAGTTCTTC	CASSLPGLGFNEQFF
TRBJ2-7	TRBD2	.	TRBV4-3	TGCGCCAGCAGCCAAGGTGTCGGGACTAGCGGGATATTGGGCTACGAGCAGTACTTC	CASSQGVGTSGILGYEQYF
TRBJ1-3	.	.	TRBV10-2	TGCGCCAGCAGTGAGCTGACAGGCGTCGAAGGAAACACCATATATTTT	CASSELTGVEGNTIYF
TRBJ2-5	TRBD1	.	TRBV5-1	TGCGCCAGCAGCTTGCAGGGGGCGCGGGAGACCCAGTACTTC	CASSLQGARETQYF
TRBJ1-2	.	.	TRBV3-1/TRBV3-2	TGTGCCAGCAGCCCCTACCGACAGGAGAACTATGGCTACACCTTC	CASSPYRQENYGYTF
TRBJ2-3	TRBD1	few	TRBV6-5	TGTGCCAGCAGAATACAGGGGGTGGGCACAGATACGCAGTATTTT	CASRIQGVGTDTQYF
TRBJ2-5	.	.	TRBV10-3	TGTGCCATCAGTGAGTCGTTCGGGGTGCAAGAGACCCAGTACTTC	CAISESFGVQETQYF
TRBJ2-2	.	.	TRBV3-1/TRBV3-2	TGTGCCAGCAGCCAAGATTTACTAGCCGGATGGACCGGGGAGCTGTTTTTT	CASSQDLLAGWTGELFF
TRBJ1-1	.	.	TRBV19	TGTGCCAGTAGTAGCCCCCGGTGGGGGGGCCATACTGAAGCTTTCTTT	CASSSPRWGGHTEAFF
TRBJ1-2	TRBD1	.	TRBV29-1	TGCAGCGCACAGGGGGCGGGCTATGGCTACACCTTC	CSAQGAGYGYTF
TRBJ1-5	TRBD1	.	TRBV6-5	TGTGCCAGCAGTTACTCGCCCGGGACAGATCAGCCCCAGCATTTT	CASSYSPGTDQPQHF
TRBJ2-1	TRBD2	.	TRBV4-1	TGCGCCAGCAGCCGCCACCGACTAGCGGGTCGCCCCTACAATGAGCAGTTCTTC	CASSRHRLAGRPYNEQFF
TRBJ2-7	TRBD1	.	TRBV30	TGTGCCTGGAGGCGGGATTTGACAGGGGGATCCTACGAGCAGTACTTC	CAWRRDLTGGSYEQYF
TRBJ1-4	TRBD1	.	TRBV5-8	TGTGCCAGCAGCCCGGGACAGACAAATGAAAAACTGTTTTTT	CASSPGQTNEKLFF
TRBJ2-5	.	.	TRBV10-2	TGCGCCAGCAGTGTTGTCGGGTCCCAAGAGACCCAGTACTTC	CASSVVGSQETQYF
TRBJ2-5	.	few	TRBV9	TGTGCCAGCAGCGTAGCTCCCAGGAACCAAGAGACCCAGTACTTC	CASSVAPRNQETQYF
TRBJ1-1	.	.	TRBV7-2	TGTGCCAGCAGCTCCCAAAGCTTGAACACTGAAGCTTTCTTT	CASSSQSLNTEAFF
TRBJ2-7	TRBD1	.	TRBV18	TGTGCCAGCTCACCATTAGGTTTTTTAGAGGACAGGGGTTACGAGCAGTACTTC	CASSPLGFLEDRGYEQYF
TRBJ2-1	.	.	TRBV6-2/TRBV6-3	TGTGCCAGCAGTTACCGGGTTGCTGAGCAGTTCTTC	CASSYRVAEQFF
TRBJ1-4	.	.	TRBV4-1	TGCGCCAGCAGACGGGTTAATGAAAAACTGTTTTTT	CASRRVNEKLFF
TRBJ1-6	.	.	TRBV11-2	TGTGCCAGCAGCTTGAGGGTGGGGTCTAATTCACCCCTCCACTTT	CASSLRVGSNSPLHF
TRBJ2-5	.	.	TRBV9	TGTGCCAGCAGCACACGCGGGACAGCACCAGAGACCCAGTACTTC	CASSTRGTAPETQYF